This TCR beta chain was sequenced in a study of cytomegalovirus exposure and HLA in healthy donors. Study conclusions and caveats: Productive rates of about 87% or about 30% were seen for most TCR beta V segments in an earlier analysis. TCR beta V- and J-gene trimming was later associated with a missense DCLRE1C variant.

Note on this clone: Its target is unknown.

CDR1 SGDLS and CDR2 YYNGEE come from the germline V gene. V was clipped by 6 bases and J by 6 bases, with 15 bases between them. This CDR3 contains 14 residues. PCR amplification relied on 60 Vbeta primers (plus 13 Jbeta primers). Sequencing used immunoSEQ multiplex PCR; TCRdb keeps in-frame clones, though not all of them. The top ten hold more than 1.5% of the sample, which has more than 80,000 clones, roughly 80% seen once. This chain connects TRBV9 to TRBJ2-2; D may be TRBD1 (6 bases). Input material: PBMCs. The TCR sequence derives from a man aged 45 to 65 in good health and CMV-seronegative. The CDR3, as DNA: TGTGCCAGCACCTCCACAGGGTTACCCGGGGAGCTGTTTTTT. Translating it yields CASTSTGLPGELFF.